This T cell receptor beta chain was sequenced during a study of T-cell memory formation after mild COVID-19. Across the study: Largely donor-specific sequence clusters came from two donors.

On this clonotype itself: What it binds is unknown.

This CDR3 is built from 15 residues. V was shortened by 1 base and J by 4 bases, with 14 bases between the two germline ends. Germline CDR1 SGHVS, CDR2 FNYEAQ. Study results and limitations: Specificity for SARS-CoV-2 was not confirmed among the second-wave clones peaking on day 37. While clones contracting from day 15 to 85 were balanced between CD4 and CD8, later expanders leaned CD4+.

One entry per CDR3 protein results from TCRdb running MiXCR on the 5' RACE reads. Of 75,000 to 95,000 distinct CDR3 sequences in the sample, around 13% are singletons; the top ten hold 27%. The V call is TRBV7-6, the J call TRBJ2-7, with TRBD2 as a possible D gene (5 bases). The TCR originated in an adult woman who had mild COVID-19 (a few samples of this study predate the infection). Cell type and time point are not known. The sample comprised PBMCs or a T cell subset sorted from them (not recorded which). DNA for the CDR3: TGTGCCAGCAGCTTAGAACGACGGGGAACTTACGAGCAGTACTTC. Amino acids: CASSLERRGTYEQYF.